This T cell receptor beta chain comes out of a study of blood T cell repertoires in COVID-19. Study overall: Collection of acute and convalescent COVID-19 samples took place in the United States, Italy and Spain. PBMCs, B-cell-depleted T cells, or T cells provided the cDNA or gDNA that made up the material.

V lost 0 bases, J lost 4 bases, and 4 bases stayed unmatched. The CDR3 length is 15 residues. Germline V gene lookup returns CDR1 LNHNV and CDR2 YYDKDF (reference sequence). In the authors' workflow: Reference gene primers were amplified, and this amplification served to estimate nucleated cell counts. Libraries were prepared by immunoSEQ multiplex PCR; TCRdb keeps only in-frame clonotypes and omits some of them. V and J calls and clone size are those listed in that table; D and trimming were worked out from the DNA. The data contain 69,000 or so clones, around 91% of them singletons. This TCR derives from a man in his forties or fifties with acute or convalescent COVID-19. Input material: peripheral blood. The V gene is TRBV15, the J gene TRBJ2-3; 7 nucleotides match TRBD2. The CDR3 DNA reads as TGTGCCACCAGCAGAGAGGGGGGAGGGGCAGATACGCAGTATTTT. This gives the protein CATSREGGGADTQYF.